This TCR beta chain was sequenced for a study of shared clonotypes between healthy human individuals (dated by TCRdb to the early 2020s). Background for the entire study: A couple of women and three men aged 18 to 49 years were included in the cohort. Per donor, three plates each were used for CD4 naive and CD4 memory, two for CD8 naive, and one for CD8 memory. Between about 0.94 and 8.9 billion PBMCs per donor were obtained by leukapheresis. Blood TCR repertoires of four to six healthy adults were deeply sequenced to estimate repertoire size and the extent of clonotype sharing between individuals. To increase sequencing depth and limit assay-specific biases, different laboratories used diverse techniques to prepare libraries and sequence TCR repertoires.

TCR CDR3 regions were amplified from genomic DNA by multiplex PCR using the deep immunoSEQ assay. Extracted genomic DNA from each cell subset was distributed evenly across all wells of several immunoSEQ 96-well plates, and each plate was treated as a replicate. For sorted subsets, around 200 ng genomic DNA, equal to tens of thousands of T cell genomes, was loaded into each replicate PCR. The purified libraries were quantified using a Qubit 3.0 fluorometer, sized with a Bioanalyzer 2100, and then quantified again using the KAPA Library Quantification kit. Every immunoSEQ 96-well plate was sequenced on a separate single-read 150-cycle Illumina NextSeq 550 flow cell. Per the authors' processing: Because the immunoSEQ output held only junctional sequences and lacked quality scores, the filtering could not match the filtering applied to full-length reads. Sequences were annotated with PyIR, a Python wrapper for IgBLAST v1.9, and V/J genes and CDR3 were assigned using IMGT germline references. Any read was removed if the V/J assignment was weak (E-value above 1e-6), the CDR3 was missing, or the read contained stop codons, out-of-frame junctions, or ambiguous translated residues. V3J clonotypes were defined as sequences sharing an identical inferred V gene, J gene, and CDR3 amino acid sequence. The percentage overlap between two repertoires was calculated by dividing the number of shared unique clonotypes by the size of the smaller repertoire. Repertoire richness was assessed with RTK rarefaction, the Chao1 estimator, and Recon v2.1 estimates of unobserved clonotypes. OLGA was used to compute generation probabilities for all TCRbeta clonotypes that the gDNA method yielded from a handful of donors. The table was pulled from immuneACCESS by TCRdb, which kept in-frame rearrangements only. Such tables lose some clones; where checked, under half of the loss comes from unresolved V genes, and the rest has no known cause. That table furnishes V, J and clone size, whereas the DNA furnished D and trimming. The sample has under 2,500,000 clones on record, 90% to 97% of them singletons. 0.1% to 0.15% of the sample goes to the ten largest clones.

Concerning this clone: Its antigen specificity is not known. Base qualities are missing; no much larger clone stands one base away.

The donors were healthy, HIV-negative adults with no recently reported acute infections or vaccinations. All donors were Caucasian adults living in Nashville, Tennessee, USA. Magnetic negative selection was used to enrich CD4+ T cells, after which naive cells were positively selected on CD45RA and the negative fraction became the memory subset. Blood was obtained by leukapheresis, after which PBMCs were separated by Ficoll-Histopaque density gradient centrifugation and cryopreserved in liquid nitrogen vapor phase. Purity and quantity of every magnetically sorted T cell population were checked by analytical flow cytometry. From each sorted fraction, genomic DNA was isolated and quantified by UV absorbance on a Nanodrop 2000c. The CDR3 starts with the cysteine, ends with the phenylalanine, and has 13 residues. CDR3 DNA only is kept here, 39 bases in frame from base 1. Based on the germline V gene (reference sequence), the CDR1 and CDR2 sequences are GTSNPN and SVGIG. Unmatched junction bases come to 1, with V trimmed by 3 bases and J by 4 bases.

What the research found in general, with its limitations: The small number of donors limited the genetic and exposure-history diversity represented. Naive subsets generally had larger estimated clonotype richness than memory subsets did. Compared with non-shared clonotypes, clonotypes shared by all four sorted-subset donors had higher generation probabilities. Around 5% of naive CD4, around 4% of naive CD8, 2.3% of memory CD4, and less than 0.45% of memory CD8 clonotypes were shared across several donors. Based on pairwise subsampling, the degree of clonotype sharing among donors was expected to be affected by sequencing depth. Sampling was restricted to blood, and TCR repertoires in tissues likely differ from the TCR repertoires found in blood. Even with the large sequencing depth, rarefaction of the sorted-subset datasets indicated that sequencing was incomplete.

Sequencing used naive CD4+ T cells sorted from blood. Taken with the paper, the label for cell subset or site translates to: CD45RA+ positively selected. The TCR was taken from a man aged 18 to 29 in good health. The sequence links TRBV30 to TRBJ2-2, with 8 junctional bases fitting TRBD1. In nucleotides, the sequence is TGTGCCTGGAGGGACAGGGTCACCGGGGAGCTGTTTTTT. It is translated as CAWRDRVTGELFF.